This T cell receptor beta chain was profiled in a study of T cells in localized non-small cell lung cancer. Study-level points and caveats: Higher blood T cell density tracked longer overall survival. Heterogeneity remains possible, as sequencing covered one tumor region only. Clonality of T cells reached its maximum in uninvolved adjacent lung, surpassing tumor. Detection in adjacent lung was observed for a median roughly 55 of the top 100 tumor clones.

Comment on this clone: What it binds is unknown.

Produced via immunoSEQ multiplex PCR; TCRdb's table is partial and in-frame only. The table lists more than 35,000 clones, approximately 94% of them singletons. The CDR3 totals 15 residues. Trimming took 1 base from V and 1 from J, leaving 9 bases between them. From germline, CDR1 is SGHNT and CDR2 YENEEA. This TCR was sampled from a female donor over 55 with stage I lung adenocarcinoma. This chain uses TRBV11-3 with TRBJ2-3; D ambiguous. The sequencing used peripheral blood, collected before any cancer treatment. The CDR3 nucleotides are TGTGCCAGCAGCTTAGGACAAGTGGGCACAGATACGCAGTATTTT. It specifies CASSLGQVGTDTQYF. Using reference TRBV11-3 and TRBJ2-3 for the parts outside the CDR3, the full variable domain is EAGVVQSPRYKIIEKKQPVAFWCNPISGHNTLYWYLQNLGQGPELLIRYENEEAVDDSQLPKDRFSAERLKGVDSTLKIQPAELGDSAVYLCASSLGQVGTDTQYFGPGTRLTVL.